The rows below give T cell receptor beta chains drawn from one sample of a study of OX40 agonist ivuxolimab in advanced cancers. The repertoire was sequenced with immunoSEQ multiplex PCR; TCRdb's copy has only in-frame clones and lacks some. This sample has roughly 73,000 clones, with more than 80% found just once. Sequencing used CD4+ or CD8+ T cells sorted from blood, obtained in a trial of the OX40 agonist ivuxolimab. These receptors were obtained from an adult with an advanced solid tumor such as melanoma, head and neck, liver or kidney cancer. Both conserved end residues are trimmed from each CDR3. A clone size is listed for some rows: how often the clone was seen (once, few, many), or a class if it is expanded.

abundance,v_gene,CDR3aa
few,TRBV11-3,ASSFPGRDTQY
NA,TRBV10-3,AIRGLGAGGPNEQF
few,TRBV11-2,ASSFALRRISGNTIY
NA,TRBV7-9,ASSQTSGGAADTQY
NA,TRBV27,ASSSKPTVSGNTIY
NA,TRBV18,ASSPTGAGTGELF
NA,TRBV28,ASRGRPEAF
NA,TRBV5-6,ASSENRAGYT
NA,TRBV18,ASSPLGQGPQETQY
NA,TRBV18,ASSPGTGGYQPQH
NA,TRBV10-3,AISDQGETQY
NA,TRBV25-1,ASSDAKEFHNEQF
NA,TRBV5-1,ASSLDRADNSPLH
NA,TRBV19,ASSAGRNTDQY
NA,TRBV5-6,ASSPGQGYGGANVLT
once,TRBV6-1,ASSVDSSTTNEKLF
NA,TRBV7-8,ASSPSGTSGRAGELF
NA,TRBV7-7,ASSLGTGGDTQY
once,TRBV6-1,ASTWRGGNEQF
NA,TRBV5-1,ASRDNPQGYGYT
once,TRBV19,ASSNRQGAIKQGYT
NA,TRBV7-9,ASSLGSPASYEQY
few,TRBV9,ASSPTVGEPRAGNTIY
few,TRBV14,ASSQDKGNSPLH
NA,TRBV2,ASSEVGFNNSPLH
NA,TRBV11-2,ASSSDRGTYEQY
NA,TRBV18,ASSPGGGNQPQH
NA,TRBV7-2,ASSHPGRGGYEQY
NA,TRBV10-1,ASMRYTLNTEAF
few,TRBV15,ATSRDRQGRSTEAF
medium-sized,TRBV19,ASSIGAGAPEQY
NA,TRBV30,AWSVLIGNTEAF
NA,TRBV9,ASSVGQSRSYNEQF
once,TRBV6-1,ASSIWVYEQY